Sequencing of this T cell receptor (beta chain) was carried out in a study of shared clonotypes between healthy human individuals. The study ran the assay at deep level. The data were produced by immunoSEQ multiplex PCR, yet TCRdb's version contains in-frame clones alone and is incomplete. The sample records under 750,000 clones, over 55% being singletons. Trimming at V came to 4 bases and at J to 8 bases, leaving 3 bases not matched to a gene. CDR1 is SGHVS, CDR2 FNYEAQ, per germline. The CDR3 sequence is 14 residues long. What was sequenced was memory CD4+ T cells sorted from blood. The subset here: CD45RA-negative fraction. This clonotype was obtained from a woman in her 30s in good health. The chain carries TRBV7-6 and TRBJ2-1, with 12 bases that match TRBD2. The CDR3, as DNA: TGTGCCAGCAGCTCTGGACTAGCGGGATATGAGCAGTTCTTC. Its protein is CASSSGLAGYEQFF.